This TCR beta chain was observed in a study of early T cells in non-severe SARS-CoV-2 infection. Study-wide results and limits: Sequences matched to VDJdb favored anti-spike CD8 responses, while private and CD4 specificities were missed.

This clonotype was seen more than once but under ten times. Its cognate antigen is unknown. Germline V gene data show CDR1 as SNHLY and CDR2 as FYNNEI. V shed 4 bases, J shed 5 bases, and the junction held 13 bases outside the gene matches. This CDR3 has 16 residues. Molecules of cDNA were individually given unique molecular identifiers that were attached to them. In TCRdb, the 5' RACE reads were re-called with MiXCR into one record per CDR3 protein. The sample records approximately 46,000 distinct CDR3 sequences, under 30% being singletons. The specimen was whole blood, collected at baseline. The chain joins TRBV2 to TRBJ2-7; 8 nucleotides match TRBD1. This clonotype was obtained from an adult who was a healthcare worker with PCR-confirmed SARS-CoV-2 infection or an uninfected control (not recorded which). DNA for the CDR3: TGTGCCAGCAGTGGGACCGGAGAGACAGGGGACCACGAGCAGTACTTC. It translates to CASSGTGETGDHEQYF.